Listed below are T cell receptor beta chains from one sample, sequenced in a study of siplizumab effects on memory and regulatory T cells. The protocol was immunoSEQ multiplex PCR, while the TCRdb copy is restricted to in-frame clones and leaves out a portion. The table records more than 85,000 clones, 80% to 95% of them present only once. Sequenced: CD4+ T cells sorted from blood. The receptors come from a human donor in good health. The CDR3 runs from the conserved cysteine through the conserved F or W. D genes are given only for firm matches. Part of the rows lack a size; the others show once, few, many or a class for expanded clones.

j_call,v_call,clone_size,d_call,cdr3_aa,cdr3_nt
TRBJ1-2,TRBV7-9,-,-,CASSSRTASNYGYTF,TGTGCCAGCAGCTCGAGGACAGCGTCTAACTATGGCTACACCTTC
TRBJ1-2,TRBV6-5,-,-,CAATGTNAYGYTF,TGTGCCGCCACCGGGACAAACGCTTATGGCTACACCTTC
TRBJ1-2,TRBV30,-,-,CAWSSQGRYGYTF,TGTGCCTGGAGTTCGCAGGGCCGATATGGCTACACCTTC
TRBJ2-3,TRBV2,once,-,CASSEDGRLNTDTQYF,TGTGCCAGCAGTGAAGACGGTAGACTAAACACAGATACGCAGTATTTT
TRBJ1-1,TRBV19,-,-,CASSRNRDKVGTNTEAFF,TGTGCCAGTTCCAGAAACCGGGACAAAGTGGGAACGAACACTGAAGCTTTCTTT
TRBJ2-1,TRBV23-1,-,TRBD2,CASSRLAGAFDEQFF,TGCGCCAGCAGTCGACTAGCGGGAGCTTTTGATGAGCAGTTCTTC
TRBJ2-3,TRBV7-8,once,TRBD2,CASSFLSGRGKDTQYF,TGTGCCAGCAGCTTCCTAAGCGGGAGGGGCAAGGATACGCAGTATTTT
TRBJ1-2,TRBV5-1,few,-,CASSDSYYGYTF,TGCGCCAGCAGCGACAGTTACTATGGCTACACCTTC
TRBJ1-4,TRBV10-3,-,-,CAIRDAGNEKLFF,TGTGCCATCAGGGACGCCGGTAATGAAAAACTGTTTTTT
TRBJ1-1,TRBV6-6,-,TRBD1,CASSYRQGVTEAFF,TGTGCCAGCAGTTACAGGCAGGGGGTAACTGAAGCTTTCTTT
TRBJ2-3,TRBV5-5,-,TRBD1,CASSLTGGRSGDTQYF,TGTGCCAGCAGCTTGACAGGGGGCCGAAGTGGAGATACGCAGTATTTT
TRBJ2-2,TRBV9,-,-,CASSIPGQLFF,TGTGCCAGCAGTATACCGGGACAGCTGTTTTTT
TRBJ1-5,TRBV6-5,-,TRBD1,CASRRQGLDQPQHF,TGTGCCAGCAGACGACAGGGTCTCGATCAGCCCCAGCATTTT
TRBJ2-7,TRBV28,-,-,CASRPLREQYF,TGTGCCAGCAGACCCTTACGCGAGCAGTACTTC
TRBJ1-1,TRBV28,few,-,CASSFGRSSGAFF,TGTGCCAGCAGTTTTGGCCGATCGAGTGGGGCTTTCTTT
TRBJ2-7,TRBV19,-,-,CASSILQGNYEQYF,TGTGCCAGTAGTATATTACAGGGTAACTACGAGCAGTACTTC
TRBJ2-2,TRBV7-9,-,TRBD1,CATPSGTGVTGELFF,TGTGCCACCCCCTCCGGGACAGGAGTCACCGGGGAGCTGTTTTTT
TRBJ2-1,TRBV5-4,-,-,CASSGFLSPYNEQFF,TGTGCCAGCAGCGGCTTTCTAAGTCCCTACAATGAGCAGTTCTTC
TRBJ2-5,TRBV12-5,-,-,CASGLGSRQETQYF,TGTGCTAGTGGTTTGGGCAGCCGTCAAGAGACCCAGTACTTC
TRBJ2-7,TRBV27,-,TRBD2,CASRAGLAGLLQYF,TGTGCCAGCAGGGCAGGACTAGCGGGATTACTGCAGTACTTC
TRBJ1-2,TRBV30,-,-,CAWRQGVRGYTF,TGTGCCTGGAGGCAGGGAGTTAGGGGCTACACCTTC
TRBJ2-1,TRBV14,-,-,CASSQDIDEQFF,TGTGCCAGCAGCCAAGATATTGATGAGCAGTTCTTC
TRBJ1-1,TRBV9,-,-,CASSVAGGGPTEAFF,TGTGCCAGCAGCGTAGCGGGTGGAGGGCCCACTGAAGCTTTCTTT
TRBJ2-2,TRBV7-9,-,-,CASSQITGNTGELFF,TGTGCCAGCAGCCAAATAACAGGGAACACCGGGGAGCTGTTTTTT
TRBJ1-1,TRBV28,-,-,CASSYGLHTEAFF,TGTGCCAGCAGTTACGGTTTACACACTGAAGCTTTCTTT
TRBJ2-3,TRBV7-7,once,-,CASSLNRGYTDTQYF,TGTGCCAGCAGTCTAAATAGGGGATACACAGATACGCAGTATTTT
TRBJ1-5,TRBV7-2,-,-,CASSLSGGGGNQPQHF,TGTGCCAGCAGCCTAAGCGGGGGAGGTGGCAATCAGCCCCAGCATTTT
TRBJ1-2,TRBV28,-,TRBD1,CASRRTGTAGGYTF,TGTGCCAGCAGACGGACAGGGACCGCAGGTGGCTACACCTTC
TRBJ1-4,TRBV19,-,-,CASSMSTNEKLFF,TGTGCCAGTAGTATGTCAACTAATGAAAAACTGTTTTTT
TRBJ1-5,TRBV5-1,-,-,CASSLVGDSNQPQHF,TGCGCCAGCAGCTTGGTAGGGGATAGCAATCAGCCCCAGCATTTT
TRBJ2-2,TRBV6-6,-,TRBD1,CASRNRQGRTGELFF,TGTGCCAGCAGAAATCGACAGGGGCGAACCGGGGAGCTGTTTTTT
TRBJ1-4,TRBV5-1,-,TRBD1,CASSLGDRDNEKLFF,TGCGCCAGCAGCTTGGGGGACAGGGATAATGAAAAACTGTTTTTT
TRBJ1-4,TRBV28,-,-,CASSILGSTNEKLFF,TGTGCCAGCAGTATACTGGGGTCTACTAATGAAAAACTGTTTTTT
TRBJ2-3,TRBV5-4,-,-,CASSFLRDTSTDTQYF,TGTGCCAGCAGCTTTCTGCGGGATACTAGCACAGATACGCAGTATTTT
TRBJ1-1,TRBV11-3,-,-,CASSLGLNTEAFF,TGTGCCAGCAGCTTAGGCCTGAACACTGAAGCTTTCTTT
TRBJ2-1,TRBV5-1,once,TRBD2,CASSLIAGGYNEQFF,TGCGCCAGCAGCTTGATAGCGGGAGGGTACAATGAGCAGTTCTTC
TRBJ2-7,TRBV4-2,-,-,CASSPPPGEDEQYF,TGTGCCAGCAGCCCCCCTCCGGGAGAAGACGAGCAGTACTTC
TRBJ2-1,TRBV6-5,few,-,CASTHGGEQFF,TGTGCCAGCACCCACGGGGGTGAGCAGTTCTTC
TRBJ2-7,TRBV20-1,-,-,CSAWTSYEQYF,TGCAGTGCTTGGACTTCCTACGAGCAGTACTTC
TRBJ1-2,TRBV4-1,-,-,CASSQDETVSYGYTF,TGCGCCAGCAGCCAGGATGAGACAGTTAGCTATGGCTACACCTTC
TRBJ2-1,TRBV5-1,once,TRBD1,CASSQTPGTGVLEQFF,TGCGCCAGCAGCCAAACGCCCGGGACAGGGGTTCTTGAGCAGTTCTTC
TRBJ2-1,TRBV19,-,-,CASSIEAGRQHNEQFF,TGTGCCAGTAGTATAGAGGCAGGGCGCCAACACAATGAGCAGTTCTTC
TRBJ1-2,TRBV6-6,-,-,CASSYTQGGYGYTF,TGTGCCAGCAGTTACACTCAGGGTGGCTATGGCTACACCTTC
TRBJ2-3,TRBV11-2,-,TRBD2,CASSPTLLTSGSTDTQYF,TGTGCCAGCAGCCCTACCCTGCTGACTAGCGGAAGCACAGATACGCAGTATTTT
TRBJ2-7,TRBV4-1,-,TRBD2,CASSQDNGASGRAEQYF,TGCGCCAGCAGCCAAGATAACGGGGCTAGCGGGAGAGCCGAGCAGTACTTC
TRBJ2-7,TRBV6-4,-,TRBD1,CASSPTGQGSSEQYF,TGTGCCAGCAGTCCGACGGGACAGGGTTCCTCCGAGCAGTACTTC
TRBJ2-2,TRBV11-3,-,-,CASSLGGLPRGELFF,TGTGCCAGCAGCTTAGGTGGACTTCCACGAGGGGAGCTGTTTTTT
TRBJ1-2,TRBV12-5,-,-,CASGPPAGGIHIFGYTF,TGTGCTAGTGGTCCCCCTGCGGGGGGAATCCATATATTTGGCTACACCTTC
TRBJ2-2,TRBV9,-,-,CASSVVRAGVHGELFF,TGTGCCAGCAGCGTAGTCAGGGCAGGGGTTCACGGGGAGCTGTTTTTT
TRBJ2-4,TRBV6-4,-,-,CASSAPPGRVAKNIQYF,TGTGCCAGCTCGGCCCCCCCGGGACGGGTAGCCAAAAACATTCAGTACTTC
TRBJ1-4,TRBV29-1,-,-,CSVDLSGDREKLFF,TGCAGCGTTGACTTGTCTGGGGATCGTGAAAAACTGTTTTTT
TRBJ1-2,TRBV7-8,-,-,CASSLAELNYGYTF,TGTGCCAGCAGCTTAGCGGAGCTTAACTATGGCTACACCTTC
TRBJ1-3,TRBV30,-,-,CAWSVGGGNTIYF,TGTGCCTGGAGTGTAGGTGGAGGAAACACCATATATTTT
TRBJ2-2,TRBV7-8,-,-,CASSLDRANTGELFF,TGTGCCAGCAGCTTAGACAGGGCGAACACCGGGGAGCTGTTTTTT